This T cell receptor (beta chain) was retrieved from a study of cytomegalovirus exposure and HLA in healthy donors. Study-wide results and limits: What a later analysis reportedly showed was that an Asian-associated ancestry cluster had fewer N-insertions than the approximately 670-donor mean. Across HLA loci, a later analysis found differing TCR association rates, with DRB1 most and HLA-C fewest.

The study sampled nominally healthy donors, though unrecorded immune exposures were likely. The V end was cut by 3 bases, the J end by 10 bases, with 11 bases between. Looked up from germline, CDR1 is SGDLS and CDR2 is YYNGEE. The CDR3 has 12 amino acids. A note on this clone: The antigen is undetermined.

The study ran its PCR with 60 Vbeta and 13 Jbeta primers. Profiling relied on immunoSEQ multiplex PCR, and the TCRdb table lists in-frame clones only, not all of them. The sample has roughly 240,000 clones, 82% seen once. This clonotype was sampled from a woman in her thirties or forties in good health and CMV-seropositive. The sequencing input was PBMCs. This chain connects TRBV9 to TRBJ2-1; D perhaps matches TRBD1 (6 bases). CDR3 in amino acids: CASSGFRGEQFF. The CDR3 nucleotides read TGTGCCAGCAGCGGGTTCAGGGGAGAGCAGTTCTTC.